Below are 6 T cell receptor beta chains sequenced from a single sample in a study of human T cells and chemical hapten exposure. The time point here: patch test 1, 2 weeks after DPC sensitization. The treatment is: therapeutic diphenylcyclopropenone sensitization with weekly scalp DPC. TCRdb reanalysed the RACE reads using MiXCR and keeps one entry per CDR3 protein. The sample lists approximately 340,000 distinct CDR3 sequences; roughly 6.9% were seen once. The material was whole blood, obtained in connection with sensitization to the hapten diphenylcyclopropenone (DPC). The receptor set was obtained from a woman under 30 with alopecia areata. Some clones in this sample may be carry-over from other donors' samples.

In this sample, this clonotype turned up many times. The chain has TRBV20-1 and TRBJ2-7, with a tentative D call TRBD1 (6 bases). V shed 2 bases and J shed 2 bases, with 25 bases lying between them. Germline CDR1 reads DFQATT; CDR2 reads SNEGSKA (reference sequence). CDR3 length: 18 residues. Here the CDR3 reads CSARPTGIDAGGTYEQYF. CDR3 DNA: TGCAGTGCTAGACCCACAGGGATCGACGCGGGTGGAACCTACGAGCAGTACTTC.

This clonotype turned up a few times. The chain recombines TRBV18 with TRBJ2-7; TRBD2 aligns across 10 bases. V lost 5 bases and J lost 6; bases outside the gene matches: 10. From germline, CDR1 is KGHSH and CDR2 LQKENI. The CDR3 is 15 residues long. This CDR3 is CASSEPSGGFGEQYF. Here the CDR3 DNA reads TGTGCCAGCTCAGAACCTAGCGGGGGTTTCGGCGAGCAGTACTTC.

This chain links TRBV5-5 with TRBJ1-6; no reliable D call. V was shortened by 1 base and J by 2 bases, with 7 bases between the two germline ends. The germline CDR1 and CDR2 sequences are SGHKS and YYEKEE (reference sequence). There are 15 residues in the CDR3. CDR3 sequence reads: CASSLSWTYNSPLHF. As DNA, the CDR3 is TGTGCCAGCAGCTTGTCGTGGACCTATAATTCACCCCTCCACTTT.

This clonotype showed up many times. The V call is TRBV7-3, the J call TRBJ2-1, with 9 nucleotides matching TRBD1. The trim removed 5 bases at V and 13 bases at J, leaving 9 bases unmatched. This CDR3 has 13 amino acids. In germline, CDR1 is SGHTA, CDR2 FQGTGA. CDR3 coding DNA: TGTGCCAGCAGCATGGGACAGGGAAGATCTCAGTTCTTC. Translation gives CASSMGQGRSQFF.

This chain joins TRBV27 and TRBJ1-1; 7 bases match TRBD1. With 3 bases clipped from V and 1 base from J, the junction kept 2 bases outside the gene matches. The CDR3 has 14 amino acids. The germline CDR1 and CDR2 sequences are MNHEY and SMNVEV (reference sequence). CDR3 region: CASSFNRGNTEAFF. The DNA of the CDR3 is TGTGCCAGCAGTTTTAACAGGGGGAACACTGAAGCTTTCTTT.

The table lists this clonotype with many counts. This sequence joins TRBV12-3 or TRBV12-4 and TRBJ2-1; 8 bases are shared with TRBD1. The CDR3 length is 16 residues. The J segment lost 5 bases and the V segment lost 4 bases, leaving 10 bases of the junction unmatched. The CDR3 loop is CASSSGQDNPHNEQFF. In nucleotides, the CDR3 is TGTGCCAGCAGTTCGGGACAGGATAATCCCCACAATGAGCAGTTCTTC.